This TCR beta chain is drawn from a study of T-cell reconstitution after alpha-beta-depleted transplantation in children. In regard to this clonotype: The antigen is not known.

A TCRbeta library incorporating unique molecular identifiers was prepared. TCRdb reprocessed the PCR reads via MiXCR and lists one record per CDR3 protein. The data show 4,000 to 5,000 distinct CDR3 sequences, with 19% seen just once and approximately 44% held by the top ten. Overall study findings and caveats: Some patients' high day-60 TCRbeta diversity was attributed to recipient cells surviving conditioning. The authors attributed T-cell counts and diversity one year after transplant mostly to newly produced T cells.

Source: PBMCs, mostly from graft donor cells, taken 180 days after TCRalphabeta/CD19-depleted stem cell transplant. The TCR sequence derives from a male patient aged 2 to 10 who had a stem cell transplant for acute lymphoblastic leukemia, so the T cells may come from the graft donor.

CDR3 DNA sequence: TGTGCCTCCTGCCCCTCCTCCTTACTAGCGGTACAGCAGTTCTTC. Translation gives CASCPSSLLAVQQFF. V and J are TRBV3-1 and TRBJ2-1; 8 bases align to TRBD2. Trimming at V came to 11 bases and at J to 11 bases, leaving 20 bases not matched to a gene. This CDR3 has 15 amino acids. Germline V gene data show CDR1 as LGHDT and CDR2 as YNNKEL (reference sequence).